The 25 T cell receptor beta chains below were found in one sample sequenced in a study of cytomegalovirus exposure and HLA in healthy donors. The PCR was carried out with 60 Vbeta primers and 13 Jbeta primers. Profiled with immunoSEQ multiplex PCR; TCRdb holds only in-frame clones, not every one. The profile shows around 150,000 clones, approximately 77% of them singletons. The sequenced material came from PBMCs. The source of these receptors is a male donor in good health and CMV-seropositive.

The rearrangement joins TRBV19 to TRBJ1-2, with D possibly being TRBD1 (5 bases). The V end lost 4 bases, the J end lost 4 bases, and 16 bases lay between the germline ends. The CDR3 extends over 15 amino acids. The germline gives CDR1 LNHDA, CDR2 SQIVND (reference sequence). Written as DNA, the CDR3 is TGTGCCAGTAGTAGCCCAGGGACTCTAAGCTATGGCTACACCTTC. This sequence encodes CASSSPGTLSYGYTF.

This chain links TRBV7-6 with TRBJ1-1, with a weak D call TRBD1 (5 bases). The V end was cut by 6 bases, the J end by 4 bases, with 15 bases between. In germline, CDR1 is SGHVS, CDR2 FNYEAQ. The CDR3 extends over 14 amino acids. CDR3 nucleotide sequence: TGTGCCAGCAGTTCCATTGACAGTAGCACTGAAGCTTTCTTT. It translates to CASSSIDSSTEAFF.

This clone was observed a few times. V gene TRBV25-1 combines with J gene TRBJ1-1; no firm D call. Germline CDR1 MGHDK, CDR2 SYGVNS. The CDR3 length is 16 residues. Trimming shortened V by 7 bases and J by 0 bases, and 18 bases separated the two germline ends. The CDR3 DNA reads as TGTGCCAGCATCCCAAGGAGGGAGTCTTTGAACACTGAAGCTTTCTTT. This sequence encodes CASIPRRESLNTEAFF.

This chain joins TRBV5-8 and TRBJ2-7; 7 positions match TRBD1. CDR1 and CDR2 from the germline V gene are SGHTS and YDEGEE. CDR3 length: 14 residues. Germline trimming cut 3 bases from V and 3 bases from J; bases unmatched to any gene: 6. The CDR3 region is CASSWGTALYEQYF. As DNA, the CDR3 is TGTGCCAGCAGCTGGGGGACAGCTCTCTACGAGCAGTACTTC.

The V call is TRBV29-1, the J call TRBJ2-2; 7 nucleotides line up with TRBD1. Trimming removed 3 bases from V and 1 base from J; junction bases left unmatched: 5. CDR3 length: 15 amino acids. Germline V CDR1 and CDR2: SQVTM, ANQGSEA. The CDR3 loop is CSVDGAGGNTGELFF. CDR3 sequence (DNA): TGCAGCGTTGATGGGGCAGGGGGGAACACCGGGGAGCTGTTTTTT.

The rearrangement joins TRBV6-5 to TRBJ1-2, with TRBD1 matching 9 bases. The V gene's germline CDR1 is MNHEY and CDR2 SVGAGI. V shed 4 bases, J shed 6 bases, and the junction held 6 bases outside the gene matches. This CDR3 has 14 residues. CDR3 residues: CASSFTGGRHGYTF. The CDR3 DNA is TGTGCCAGCAGTTTCACAGGGGGCCGGCATGGCTACACCTTC.

This clone occurred many times. The rearrangement links TRBV2 to TRBJ2-7, with 12 bases fitting TRBD2. J gave up 5 bases and V 8 bases, and 13 bases lay outside the gene matches. The CDR3 is 16 residues long. Looked up from germline, CDR1 is SNHLY and CDR2 is FYNNEI. CDR3 amino acids: CASWLAGGPGLDEQYF. As DNA, the CDR3 is TGTGCCAGCTGGCTAGCGGGGGGGCCAGGGTTAGACGAGCAGTACTTC.

V and J are TRBV6-1 and TRBJ2-5; weak D call: TRBD2 (6 bases). The CDR3 spans 14 residues. Deletions cut 10 bases from V and 2 bases from J, with 17 bases between. CDR1 MNHNS and CDR2 SASEGT come from the germline V gene. CDR3 nucleotide sequence: TGTGCCAACCGTGCCGCTGGGGGGCAAGAGACCCAGTACTTC. As protein: CANRAAGGQETQYF.

This chain's CDR3 is CASSLPGTRNSEQYF. The CDR3, as DNA: TGTGCCAGCAGCTTGCCAGGGACACGGAATTCCGAGCAGTACTTC. The chain has TRBV5-6 and TRBJ2-7; the D gene is possibly TRBD1 (6 bases). Between the trimmed V and J ends, which lost 1 base and 6 bases, there was a span of 17 bases. The CDR3 totals 15 residues. Per germline, CDR1 SGHDT and CDR2 YYEEEE.

The chain is built from TRBV6-1 and TRBJ2-3, with 11 bases aligning to TRBD2. This CDR3 region has 16 residues. V was pared by 3 bases and J by 6 bases, with 8 bases of the junction left unmatched. Germline-derived CDR1 and CDR2 are MNHNS and SASEGT. The CDR3 DNA reads TGTGCCAGCAGTGACCCTAGCGGGGGGCGTAAGGATACGCAGTATTTT. This translates into CASSDPSGGRKDTQYF.

In the case of this clone: A junction end diverges from the germline sequence, so it may reflect a read error. V is TRBV7-2 and J is TRBJ2-3; 8 bases align to TRBD2. The CDR3 contains 12 residues. CDR1 is SGHTA, CDR2 FQGNSA, per germline. The CDR3 loop is CASSLVYGGATF. Here the CDR3 DNA reads TGTGCCAGCAGCTTAGTGTACGGGGGGGCGACTTTT. Looking up the rest from reference TRBV7-2 and TRBJ2-3 gives the full variable domain: GAGVSQSPSNKVTEKGKDVELRCDPISGHTALYWYRQSLGQGLEFLIYFQGNSAPDKSGLPSDRFSAERTGGSVSTLTIQRTQQEDSAVYLCASSLVYGGATFGPGTRLTVL.

The V and J genes are TRBV6-5 and TRBJ1-2; D is ambiguous. Germline assignment: CDR1 MNHEY and CDR2 SVGAGI. V was trimmed by 5 bases and J by 5 bases, leaving 12 bases between them. The CDR3 spans 13 residues. The CDR3 here is CASSKQTGYGYTF. The CDR3 DNA is TGTGCCAGCAGTAAACAGACGGGGTATGGCTACACCTTC.

A note on this clone: The junction departs from germline at one end; a sequencing error may be responsible. The V call is TRBV7-7, the J call TRBJ2-1; 7 bases match TRBD2. Per the germline V gene, CDR1 is SSHAT and CDR2 is FNYEAQ (reference sequence). CDR3 length equals 13 residues. The chain's CDR3 is CASSLRGGDEQFF. The CDR3 nucleotides read TGTGCTAGCAGCTTACGTGGGGGGGATGAGCAGTTCTTC.

The chain combines TRBV7-9 with TRBJ2-2; 11 bases line up with TRBD2. Trimming took 2 bases from V and 0 from J; bases not matched to a gene: 8. The CDR3 runs 19 residues. Per germline, CDR1 SEHNR and CDR2 FQNEAQ (reference sequence). This CDR3 is CASSLSASGGRPNTGELFF. The CDR3 region has the DNA TGTGCCAGCAGCTTATCGGCTAGCGGGGGGAGACCGAACACCGGGGAGCTGTTTTTT.

This clone has a handful of counts. This sequence joins TRBV5-8 and TRBJ1-1, with 11 nucleotides matching TRBD1. CDR1 is SGHTS and CDR2 is YDEGEE in the germline V gene. CDR3 length equals 14 residues. J lost 4 bases, V lost 4 bases, and 3 bases had no gene match. CDR3 in amino acids: CASSHGTGGTEAFF. Here the CDR3 DNA reads TGTGCCAGCAGCCACGGGACAGGGGGCACTGAAGCTTTCTTT.

The chain joins TRBV6-5 to TRBJ1-1; TRBD1 might be the D (5 bases). This CDR3 comprises 15 residues. The V gene's germline CDR1 is MNHEY and CDR2 SVGAGI. V lost 6 bases and J lost 5, with 19 bases in between. The chain's CDR3 is CASSPWGGKSTEAFF. CDR3 DNA sequence: TGTGCCAGCAGCCCGTGGGGGGGTAAGTCGACTGAAGCTTTCTTT.

The chain combines TRBV5-1 with TRBJ2-6; the match to TRBD2 covers 10 bases. J gave up 2 bases and V 5 bases, and 10 bases lay outside the gene matches. CDR1 is SGHRS and CDR2 is YFSETQ in the germline V gene. The CDR3 runs to 18 residues. The CDR3 nucleotides are TGCGCCAGCAGGGGAGCCCTAGCGGGGGAACCTGGGGCCAACGTCCTGACTTTC. It yields the protein CASRGALAGEPGANVLTF.

This rearrangement joins TRBV6-1 to TRBJ2-7; 8 positions agree with TRBD1. Trimming removed 2 bases from V and 3 bases from J; junction bases left unmatched: 9. Germline CDR1 MNHNS, CDR2 SASEGT. The CDR3 is 16 amino acids. The DNA for the CDR3 is TGTGCCAGCAGTGAAATCCCCGGACAGGGACTCTACGAGCAGTACTTC. Protein product: CASSEIPGQGLYEQYF.

The CDR3 nucleotides are TGTGCCAGCAGGCCAGTGGGCGGGGGTAGGAGCGGGGAGCTGTTTTTT. Its translation is CASRPVGGGRSGELFF. This chain uses TRBV6-4 with TRBJ2-2, with TRBD2 matching 7 bases. The J segment lost 7 bases and the V segment lost 6 bases, leaving 14 bases of the junction unmatched. This CDR3 has 16 amino acids. From germline, CDR1 is MRHNA and CDR2 SNTAGT.

This clone was seen a few times. The gene calls are TRBV27 and TRBJ1-5; a possible D gene is TRBD1 (5 bases). Germline V gene sequence: CDR1 MNHEY, CDR2 SMNVEV (reference sequence). The CDR3 is 15 amino acids. With 2 bases removed from V and 3 bases from J, the gap between germline ends came to 11 bases. In DNA form, the CDR3 reads TGTGCCAGCAGTTTAGACCCGGGGGTCAATCAGCCCCAGCATTTT. It encodes CASSLDPGVNQPQHF.

The chain combines TRBV6-5 with TRBJ2-1; D is uncertain. From germline, CDR1 is MNHEY and CDR2 SVGAGI. V was trimmed by 7 bases and J by 0 bases, leaving 13 bases between them. The CDR3 is 15 amino acids. In nucleotides, the CDR3 is TGTGCCAGCATGGGCAGTCTCCTCTCCTACAATGAGCAGTTCTTC. As protein: CASMGSLLSYNEQFF.

The V gene is TRBV18, the J gene TRBJ1-1; D remains ambiguous. V was trimmed by 3 bases and J by 0 bases, leaving 14 bases between them. CDR3 length: 16 residues. The germline V gene encodes CDR1 KGHSH and CDR2 LQKENI. CDR3 region: CASSPDLVAMNTEAFF. The CDR3 DNA reads as TGTGCCAGCTCACCCGATCTCGTAGCGATGAACACTGAAGCTTTCTTT.

The rearrangement links TRBV7-9 to TRBJ1-2; 8 nucleotides agree with TRBD1. CDR3 length: 16 residues. Germline CDR1 is SEHNR and CDR2 is FQNEAQ (reference sequence). The junction had 13 bases not matched to a gene; V was cut back by 5 bases and J by 5 bases. The CDR3 nucleotides read TGTGCCAGCAGCCGGGACAGGCACCCCTACCCATATGGCTACACCTTC. This translates into CASSRDRHPYPYGYTF.

The rearrangement joins TRBV6-6 to TRBJ1-4; D not resolved. The V gene's germline CDR1 is MNHNY and CDR2 SVGAGI (reference sequence). The CDR3 length is 14 residues. With 10 bases removed from V and 8 bases from J, the gap between germline ends came to 20 bases. CDR3 amino acids: CATLRPQRGEKLFF. The CDR3 DNA follows: TGTGCCACACTCCGACCCCAAAGAGGGGAAAAACTGTTTTTT.

The chain uses TRBV25-1 and TRBJ1-6; D ambiguous. V gave up 7 bases and J gave up 0 bases, with 4 bases separating them. Germline V CDR1 and CDR2: MGHDK, SYGVNS. CDR3 length equals 13 residues. CDR3 sequence (DNA): TGTGCCAGCACTAGCTCCTATAATTCACCCCTCCACTTT. This encodes CASTSSYNSPLHF.